These T cell receptor beta chains were read from a single sample in a study of CD8+ T cells in alopecia areata. Sequenced by immunoSEQ multiplex PCR; TCRdb stores in-frame clones only, minus some. The sample lists over 150,000 clones; almost 65% were seen once. The specimen comprised CD4+ T cells sorted from blood, sampled at week 0. These receptors originate from a human donor with alopecia areata. The CDR3 runs from the conserved cysteine through the conserved F or W. D genes are given only for firm matches. Some rows mark clone size as missing; the rest say once, few, many or name a class of expanded clone.

size | J | V | D | CDR3 | DNA
. | TRBJ2-1 | TRBV29-1 | TRBD1 | CSVGEGTGRRPVTYNEQFF | TGCAGCGTTGGCGAAGGGACAGGGCGCCGTCCCGTAACTTACAATGAGCAGTTCTTC
. | TRBJ2-3 | TRBV5-3 | . | CASSLGSSATDTQYF | TGTGCCAGCAGCTTGGGTTCTAGTGCTACAGATACGCAGTATTTT
. | TRBJ2-5 | TRBV29-1 | . | CSVEDRGAASETQYF | TGCAGCGTTGAAGATCGGGGGGCGGCGTCGGAGACCCAGTACTTC
. | TRBJ2-4 | TRBV29-1 | TRBD2 | CSARGGGTGNIQYF | TGCAGCGCACGCGGGGGAGGGACCGGGAACATTCAGTACTTC
few | TRBJ2-1 | TRBV25-1 | . | CASSRAFNEQFF | TGTGCCAGCTCTCGGGCGTTTAATGAGCAGTTCTTC
. | TRBJ2-3 | TRBV7-2 | . | CASSADFGTQYF | TGTGCCAGCAGCGCGGACTTCGGTACGCAGTATTTT
. | TRBJ2-1 | TRBV2 | . | CASSVRQNYNEQFF | TGTGCCAGCAGCGTACGACAAAACTACAATGAGCAGTTCTTC
. | TRBJ1-6 | TRBV30 | TRBD1 | CAWGDRVQSPLHF | TGTGCCTGGGGAGACAGGGTGCAATCACCCCTCCACTTT
. | TRBJ2-3 | TRBV29-1 | . | CSVDIASSDTQYF | TGCAGCGTTGATATCGCTAGCTCAGATACGCAGTATTTT
. | TRBJ2-1 | TRBV30 | . | CAWSGPGNEQFF | TGTGCCTGGAGTGGGCCAGGAAATGAGCAGTTCTTC
. | TRBJ1-2 | TRBV7-3 | . | CAGDEGFNGYTF | TGTGCAGGGGACGAGGGTTTTAATGGCTACACCTTC
. | TRBJ2-3 | TRBV6-5 | TRBD2 | CASSYLGGKDTQYF | TGTGCCAGCAGTTACTTGGGGGGGAAGGATACGCAGTATTTT
. | TRBJ1-2 | TRBV15 | . | CATSRKTPNYGYTF | TGTGCCACCAGCAGGAAGACACCTAACTATGGCTACACCTTC
. | TRBJ1-4 | TRBV29-1 | . | CSVLGGVNEKLFF | TGCAGCGTTCTCGGTGGGGTAAATGAAAAACTGTTTTTT
. | TRBJ1-2 | TRBV29-1 | TRBD1 | CSVEDWIQGPTRGGYTF | TGCAGCGTTGAAGATTGGATTCAGGGCCCAACCAGGGGGGGCTACACCTTC
. | TRBJ2-1 | TRBV5-6 | TRBD2 | CASSLTSGGSTYNEQFF | TGTGCCAGCAGCTTGACTAGCGGGGGGTCCACTTACAATGAGCAGTTCTTC
few | TRBJ1-5 | TRBV19 | TRBD1 | CASSGWTGSNQPQHF | TGTGCCAGTAGTGGTTGGACAGGGAGCAATCAGCCCCAGCATTTT
. | TRBJ1-1 | TRBV5-6 | TRBD1 | CASSSSGTAPYTEAFF | TGTGCCAGCAGCTCATCCGGGACAGCACCGTACACTGAAGCTTTCTTT
. | TRBJ2-3 | TRBV4-1 | . | CASSHLGQNPTQYF | TGCGCCAGCAGCCACCTGGGGCAAAACCCTACGCAGTATTTT
. | TRBJ1-1 | TRBV27 | . | CASSSGQMNTEAFF | TGTGCCAGCAGTTCGGGGCAGATGAACACTGAAGCTTTCTTT
. | TRBJ2-1 | TRBV15 | TRBD1 | CATIRGRQGDNEQFF | TGTGCCACCATTCGCGGCCGACAGGGCGACAATGAGCAGTTCTTC
. | TRBJ2-3 | TRBV7-2 | TRBD1 | CASSSYRGRNTQYF | TGTGCCAGCAGCTCCTACAGGGGGAGGAACACGCAGTATTTT
. | TRBJ1-2 | TRBV29-1 | . | CSVEGDYGYTF | TGCAGCGTTGAAGGGGACTATGGCTACACCTTC
few | TRBJ1-1 | TRBV6-5 | . | CASSYSWGNTEAFF | TGTGCCAGCAGTTACTCCTGGGGAAACACTGAAGCTTTCTTT